The 13 T cell receptor beta chains listed next were all sequenced from one sample in a study of CD8 T cells in Susac syndrome. Random hexamers were used to reverse transcribe roughly 0.45 to 1 ug of RNA. In TCRdb, the immunoSEQ multiplex PCR reads were re-called with MiXCR into one record per CDR3 protein. The repertoire holds some 240,000 distinct CDR3 sequences, with 90% to 97% as singletons. The sequenced sample was CD4+ T cells from PBMCs. The receptor source for this set is a human donor with Susac syndrome.

The genes are TRBV30 and TRBJ2-2; D is possibly TRBD2 (5 bases). Trimming removed 3 bases at V and 3 bases at J, with 17 bases between. The CDR3 spans 16 residues. Germline lookup yields CDR1 GTSNPN and CDR2 SVGIG (reference sequence). Here the CDR3 reads CAWRMFEGRDTGELFF. CDR3 in DNA: TGTGCCTGGAGGATGTTCGAGGGTAGGGACACCGGGGAGCTGTTTTTT.

V gene TRBV3-1 combines with J gene TRBJ2-7; 8 positions agree with TRBD1. The CDR3 extends over 14 amino acids. Per the germline V gene, CDR1 is LGHDT and CDR2 is YNNKEL (reference sequence). The V gene end was trimmed by 3 bases and the J gene end by 3 bases; junction bases not matched to a gene: 4. CDR3 DNA sequence: TGTGCCAGCAGCCATGGACAGGGTTACTACGAGCAGTACTTC. Translated, it gives CASSHGQGYYEQYF.

The V gene is TRBV30, the J gene TRBJ1-5, with 7 bases identical to TRBD1. The V and J ends lost 2 bases and 6 bases, in that order; junction bases with no gene match: 7. CDR1 is GTSNPN and CDR2 is SVGIG in the germline V gene (reference sequence). The CDR3 contains 14 residues. The DNA for the CDR3 is TGTGCCTGGAGTATACAGGGGACCGGTCAGCCCCAGCATTTT. Its translation is CAWSIQGTGQPQHF.

This chain uses TRBV28 with TRBJ2-1; no definite D call. Germline V gene sequence: CDR1 MDHEN, CDR2 SYDVKM. The CDR3 sequence is 13 residues long. V was pared by 6 bases and J by 5 bases, with 11 bases between. CDR3 residues: CASRLGINNEQFF. The CDR3 nucleotides are TGTGCCAGCAGACTGGGAATCAACAATGAGCAGTTCTTC.

The V and J genes are TRBV27 and TRBJ2-3; 13 nucleotides agree with TRBD2. V shed 5 bases and J 4 bases; nucleotides not matched to a gene: 6. Germline CDR1 and CDR2: MNHEY and SMNVEV (reference sequence). The CDR3 runs 16 residues. CDR3 nucleotides: TGTGCCAGCAGTATAGGACTAGCGGGAGTATCAGATACGCAGTATTTT. Protein product: CASSIGLAGVSDTQYF.

This clonotype was detected once. The rearrangement joins TRBV3-1 to TRBJ2-1, with D hard to call. The CDR3 is made up of 13 amino acids. V lost 0 bases, J lost 10 bases, and 10 bases lay in between. The germline V gene has CDR1 LGHDT and CDR2 YNNKEL (reference sequence). The CDR3 protein is CASSQDRLREQFF. CDR3 sequence (DNA): TGTGCCAGCAGCCAAGATAGGCTACGGGAGCAGTTCTTC.

The rearrangement links TRBV27 to TRBJ2-6; unclear D gene. Germline CDR1 MNHEY, CDR2 SMNVEV (reference sequence). The V end lost 7 bases, the J end lost 0 bases, and 7 bases lay between the germline ends. CDR3 length: 14 residues. The CDR3 sequence is CASTTSSGANVLTF. Here the CDR3 DNA reads TGTGCCAGCACCACGAGCTCTGGGGCCAACGTCCTGACTTTC.

V and J are TRBV28 and TRBJ1-5; D possibly corresponds to TRBD1 (6 bases). This CDR3 has 15 amino acids. V shed 1 base and J shed 3 bases, with 10 bases lying between them. Germline V gene data show CDR1 as MDHEN and CDR2 as SYDVKM. The CDR3 sequence is CASSLYGQNNQPQHF. Here the CDR3 DNA reads TGTGCCAGCAGTTTATACGGACAGAACAATCAGCCCCAGCATTTT.

The rearrangement joins TRBV7-3 to TRBJ1-1; no clear D. The CDR3 covers 13 residues. The V gene lost 3 bases and the J gene lost 3 bases, with 8 bases spanning the gap. Germline V gene lookup returns CDR1 SGHTA and CDR2 FQGTGA. The chain's CDR3 is CASSFKRDTEAFF. The DNA for the CDR3 is TGTGCCAGCAGCTTTAAACGGGACACTGAAGCTTTCTTT.

The CDR3 DNA follows: TGTGCCAGCAGCCAAGCAGCGGGACTTAACACTGAAGCTTTCTTT. This translates into CASSQAAGLNTEAFF. V and J are TRBV14 and TRBJ1-1, with a tentative D call TRBD1 (5 bases). The CDR3 sequence is 15 residues long. Germline CDR1 is SGHDN and CDR2 is FVKESK. V was trimmed by 1 base and J by 2 bases, leaving 11 bases between them.

This clonotype was seen just once. The chain has TRBV25-1 and TRBJ2-7, with 10 bases identical to TRBD2. Germline CDR1 MGHDK, CDR2 SYGVNS. The CDR3 length is 15 residues. The junction had 4 bases not matched to a gene; V was cut back by 2 bases and J by 3 bases. CDR3 region: CASSEPSGSFYEQYF. The CDR3 nucleotides are TGTGCCAGCAGTGAACCTAGCGGGAGTTTCTACGAGCAGTACTTC.

This rearrangement joins TRBV5-1 to TRBJ2-7; TRBD1 might be the D (6 bases). The CDR3 has 16 residues. Germline V CDR1 and CDR2: SGHRS, YFSETQ. V was pared by 0 bases and J by 3 bases, with 16 bases between. CDR3 coding DNA: TGCGCCAGCAGCTTGGCCCTGACAGGTATACACTACGAGCAGTACTTC. Protein sequence: CASSLALTGIHYEQYF.

The chain combines TRBV18 with TRBJ2-1; 9 positions agree with TRBD2. V dropped 5 bases and J dropped 4; count of bases not matched to a gene: 12. The CDR3 is 17 residues long. CDR1 is KGHSH and CDR2 is LQKENI in the germline V gene. CDR3 region: CASSGIISGSRYNEQFF. CDR3 nucleotide sequence: TGTGCCAGCTCAGGTATAATTAGCGGGAGCAGATACAATGAGCAGTTCTTC.